The 26 T cell receptor beta chains reported below all come from one sample, sequenced in a study of T cell responses to AZD1222 COVID-19 vaccine. Method: immunoSEQ multiplex PCR; TCRdb's copy keeps in-frame clones and lacks some. This table holds some 200,000 clones, 94% found once. This specimen consisted of peripheral blood, obtained 28 days after the second dose of the MenACWY control vaccine. The receptors originated from an adult who received the MenACWY meningococcal vaccine as a control.

The rearrangement joins TRBV15 to TRBJ2-1; either TRBD1 or TRBD2 may fit D (5 bases each). This CDR3 has 14 residues. CDR1 and CDR2 from the germline V gene are LNHNV and YYDKDF (reference sequence). The V end lost 2 bases, the J end lost 2 bases, and 7 bases lay between the germline ends. The CDR3 loop is CATSRQGAYNEQFF. DNA for the CDR3: TGTGCCACCAGCAGACAGGGAGCCTACAATGAGCAGTTCTTC. Variable domain in full (rest from reference TRBV15 and TRBJ2-1): DAMVIQNPRYQVTQFGKPVTLSCSQTLNHNVMYWYQQKSSQAPKLLFHYYDKDFNNEADTPDNFQSRRPNTSFCFLDIRSPGLGDTAMYLCATSRQGAYNEQFFGPGTRLTVL.

CDR3: CASSRTETGPTDTQYF. CDR3 nucleotide sequence: TGCGCCAGCAGTCGAACTGAAACGGGACCCACAGATACGCAGTATTTT. The chain links TRBV23-1 to TRBJ2-3, with D possibly called TRBD1 or TRBD2 (5 bases each). TRBV23-1 is sorted into the ORF group, with uncertain function. Trimming stripped 4 bases from V and 2 bases from J, with 16 bases between. The CDR3 spans 16 residues.

The chain recombines TRBV18 with TRBJ2-3; D gene ambiguous. The CDR3 sequence is 14 residues long. CDR1 is KGHSH and CDR2 is LQKENI in the germline V gene. V lost 0 bases, J lost 6 bases, and 10 bases lay in between. CDR3 DNA sequence: TGTGCCAGCTCACCACCGTCCAAAGCGGATACGCAGTATTTT. Protein: CASSPPSKADTQYF.

V gene TRBV6-5 combines with J gene TRBJ2-7, with a possible D match to TRBD1 (6 bases). The CDR3 is made up of 13 amino acids. Germline CDR1 is MNHEY and CDR2 is SVGAGI. V shed 7 bases and J shed 6 bases, with 16 bases lying between them. The CDR3 DNA reads as TGTGCCAGCACCCCAACCACCAGGGGCGAGCAGTACTTC. This sequence encodes CASTPTTRGEQYF.

The genes are TRBV9 and TRBJ1-1; D call uncertain. Germline loops: CDR1 SGDLS, CDR2 YYNGEE. The CDR3 contains 13 residues. V shed 0 bases and J shed 4 bases, with 7 bases lying between them. In DNA form, the CDR3 reads TGTGCCAGCAGCGTAGCATTCAGCACTGAAGCTTTCTTT. It translates to CASSVAFSTEAFF.

CDR3: CASSSPRSRSYEQYF. Written as DNA, the CDR3 is TGTGCCAGCAGCTCGCCCAGGTCTAGATCCTACGAGCAGTACTTC. The J gene is TRBJ2-7, the V gene TRBV7-2, with D unresolved. The CDR3 has 15 amino acids. Germline CDR1 SGHTA, CDR2 FQGNSA. V dropped 4 bases and J dropped 1 base, with 14 bases sitting between them.

The chain employs TRBV30 and TRBJ1-5; 8 bases are shared with TRBD1. The CDR3 sequence is 14 residues long. After removal of 3 bases from V and 2 bases from J, the junction contained 3 bases not matched to a gene. Germline V CDR1 and CDR2: GTSNPN, SVGIG (reference sequence). CDR3 region: CAWSQGAGNQPQHF. CDR3 coding DNA: TGTGCCTGGAGCCAGGGGGCGGGCAATCAGCCCCAGCATTTT.

This chain uses TRBV4-3 with TRBJ2-7; the match to TRBD1 covers 10 bases. V was clipped by 0 bases and J by 9 bases; unmatched bases: 14. The length of the CDR3 is 17 residues. In germline, CDR1 is LGHNA, CDR2 YSLEER. CDR3 coding DNA: TGCGCCAGCAGCCAAGAAAGAGCGGGACAGGGGCCCTTCCCGCAGTACTTC. It codes for CASSQERAGQGPFPQYF.

Remarks on this clone: Sequence at one end of the junction differs from germline and may be a read error. The sample has other DNA sequences that encode this CDR3 too. CDR3 sequence reads: CASSLDGRANTGELFF. The DNA of the CDR3 is TGCGCCAGCAGCTTAGATGGACGTGCGAACACCGGGGAGCTGTTTTTT. This rearrangement joins TRBV7-2 to TRBJ2-2, with D unclear. The CDR3 sequence is 16 residues long. CDR1 is SGHTA and CDR2 is FQGNSA in the germline V gene.

This chain links TRBV6-5 with TRBJ1-2; 9 nucleotides match TRBD1. The CDR3 sequence is 14 residues long. From germline, CDR1 is MNHEY and CDR2 SVGAGI. The trim removed 7 bases at V and 4 bases at J, leaving 7 bases unmatched. The CDR3: CASKNSGQGYGYTF. DNA for the CDR3: TGTGCCAGCAAAAATTCGGGACAGGGCTATGGCTACACCTTC.

CDR3 in DNA: TGTGCCAGCAGCTTCCAGGGATACAATCAGCCCCAGCATTTT. It translates to CASSFQGYNQPQHF. The chain recombines TRBV7-9 with TRBJ1-5, with D perhaps matching TRBD1 (5 bases). Germline CDR1 and CDR2: SEHNR and FQNEAQ (reference sequence). This CDR3 contains 14 residues. V was clipped by 3 bases and J by 3 bases, with 9 bases between them.

The chain's CDR3 is CASSPGQGAKDEQFF. The CDR3 DNA reads TGTGCCAGCTCACCGGGACAGGGGGCTAAGGATGAGCAGTTCTTC. This chain uses TRBV18 with TRBJ2-1; 12 bases match TRBD1. J gave up 8 bases and V 3 bases, and 5 bases lay outside the gene matches. Germline CDR1 KGHSH, CDR2 LQKENI. The CDR3 runs 15 residues.

The chain couples TRBV6-5 to TRBJ1-4, with 9 positions matching TRBD1. J was trimmed by 2 bases and V by 5 bases; bases with no gene match: 3. Germline V gene lookup returns CDR1 MNHEY and CDR2 SVGAGI. The CDR3 covers 15 residues. CDR3 amino acids: CASSIGQGTNEKLFF. The CDR3 nucleotides are TGTGCCAGCAGTATTGGACAGGGGACTAATGAAAAACTGTTTTTT.

This clone is a singleton in its sample. The same CDR3 arises from other DNA sequences in this sample as well. The rearrangement joins TRBV9 to TRBJ1-3; possibly TRBD1 for D (5 bases). Per germline, CDR1 SGDLS and CDR2 YYNGEE. CDR3 length equals 15 residues. V dropped 0 bases and J dropped 0 bases, with 7 bases sitting between them. The CDR3 here is CASSVGQSSGNTIYF. CDR3 nucleotides: TGTGCCAGCAGCGTAGGACAGTCCTCTGGAAACACCATATATTTT.

The chain employs TRBV7-3 and TRBJ2-2; unclear D gene. CDR1 SGHTA and CDR2 FQGTGA come from the germline V gene. This CDR3 contains 13 residues. Deletions cut 2 bases from V and 1 base from J, with 2 bases between. The CDR3 reads CASSLENTGELFF. The CDR3, as DNA: TGTGCCAGCAGCTTAGAGAACACCGGGGAGCTGTTTTTT. The full variable domain, rest sourced from reference TRBV7-3 and TRBJ2-2, is GAGVSQTPSNKVTEKGKYVELRCDPISGHTALYWYRQSLGQGPEFLIYFQGTGAADDSGLPNDRFFAVRPEGSVSTLKIQRTERGDSAVYLCASSLENTGELFFGEGSRLTVL.

CDR3 loop: CASSPAGGAFSYEQYF. CDR3 bases: TGTGCCAGCAGCCCAGCGGGAGGGGCCTTCTCCTACGAGCAGTACTTC. This chain links TRBV27 with TRBJ2-7; 10 bases agree with TRBD2. The germline V gene encodes CDR1 MNHEY and CDR2 SMNVEV (reference sequence). The CDR3 runs 16 residues. Unmatched junction bases numbered 8, after V lost 6 bases and J lost 0 bases.

The rearrangement links TRBV9 to TRBJ2-1; the D call may be TRBD1 or TRBD2 (7 bases each). This CDR3 is built from 15 residues. Germline values: CDR1 SGDLS, CDR2 YYNGEE. The ends were cut back, 4 bases at V and 8 bases at J, with 19 bases in the middle. CDR3 nucleotide sequence: TGTGCCAGCAGCCCAGGGGGGGCACGGTGGGATGAGCAGTTCTTC. Residues: CASSPGGARWDEQFF.

The V gene is TRBV6-5, the J gene TRBJ1-3; D gene unclear. The ends were cut back, 0 bases at V and 0 bases at J, with 9 bases in the middle. The CDR3 has 16 amino acids. Germline V gene data show CDR1 as MNHEY and CDR2 as SVGAGI. The CDR3 nucleotides are TGTGCCAGCAGTTACTCGCCGAAGGGCTCTGGAAACACCATATATTTT. Translated, it gives CASSYSPKGSGNTIYF.

The CDR3 DNA follows: TGTGCCATCAGTGAGTCAGGCGCGCAGCCCCAGCATTTT. Translating it yields CAISESGAQPQHF. The chain combines TRBV10-3 with TRBJ1-5; D gene ambiguous. V lost 0 bases and J 7 bases, leaving 7 bases between the germline ends. Germline-derived CDR1 and CDR2 are ENHRY and SYGVKD. The CDR3 loop spans 13 amino acids.

This sequence joins TRBV2 and TRBJ1-3; 7 bases are a match to TRBD1. This CDR3 comprises 13 residues. Germline V gene sequence: CDR1 SNHLY, CDR2 FYNNEI. After removal of 7 bases from V and 9 bases from J, the junction contained 9 bases not matched to a gene. The CDR3: CASTSDRTATIYF. CDR3 nucleotides: TGTGCCAGCACCTCGGACAGGACGGCCACCATATATTTT. Full variable domain (remainder filled in from reference TRBV2 and TRBJ1-3): EPEVTQTPSHQVTQMGQEVILRCVPISNHLYFYWYRQILGQKVEFLVSFYNNEISEKSEIFDDQFSVERPDGSNFTLKIRSTKLEDSAMYFCASTSDRTATIYFGEGSWLTVV.

V usage is TRBV5-1 and J usage is TRBJ1-2; 7 nucleotides match TRBD1. Trimming at V came to 4 bases and at J to 7 bases, leaving 10 bases not matched to a gene. The CDR3 contains 14 residues. The germline gives CDR1 SGHRS, CDR2 YFSETQ. As DNA, the CDR3 is TGCGCCAGCAGCCTCGGACAGGACCCCGCTGGCTACACCTTC. It yields the protein CASSLGQDPAGYTF.

Here the CDR3 DNA reads TGTGCCAGCAGGGTGGGACAGAGTAGCACAGATACGCAGTATTTT. It is translated as CASRVGQSSTDTQYF. The chain joins TRBV7-9 to TRBJ2-3, with 7 bases lining up with TRBD1. The V and J ends lost 6 bases and 0 bases, in that order; junction bases with no gene match: 6. Germline assignment: CDR1 SEHNR and CDR2 FQNEAQ (reference sequence). This CDR3 is 15 amino acids long.

This chain links TRBV9 with TRBJ2-1; unclear D gene. The CDR3 runs to 15 residues. V lost 0 bases to trimming and J lost 6 bases, with 13 bases between them. Germline V CDR1 and CDR2: SGDLS, YYNGEE. Here the CDR3 reads CASSVGSFLSNEQFF. CDR3 in DNA: TGTGCCAGCAGCGTAGGCAGCTTCCTCTCCAATGAGCAGTTCTTC. The full variable domain, its missing parts supplied by reference TRBV9 and TRBJ2-1, is DSGVTQTPKHLITATGQRVTLRCSPRSGDLSVYWYQQSLDQGLQFLIQYYNGEERAKGNILERFSAQQFPDLHSELNLSSLELGDSALYFCASSVGSFLSNEQFFGPGTRLTVL.

This clone was seen once. The chain recombines TRBV4-1 with TRBJ2-1, with unresolved D. The length of the CDR3 is 17 residues. The V gene's germline CDR1 is MGHRA and CDR2 YSYEKL. Trimming left V 2 bases short and J 7 bases short, with 21 bases between. CDR3 region: CASSQSGPLAFHNEQFF. The CDR3 DNA reads TGCGCCAGCAGCCAAAGTGGTCCGTTAGCCTTTCATAATGAGCAGTTCTTC.

The rearrangement uses TRBV13 and TRBJ1-3; weak D call: TRBD1 (5 bases). V shed 5 bases and J shed 4 bases, with 15 bases lying between them. The length of the CDR3 is 15 residues. Germline assignment: CDR1 PRHDT and CDR2 FYEKMQ (reference sequence). CDR3 nucleotide sequence: TGTGCCAGCAGCACCCAGACAGAGGCCGGAAACACCATATATTTT. It yields the protein CASSTQTEAGNTIYF.

The genes are TRBV27 and TRBJ2-7; unclear D gene. The CDR3 length is 14 residues. The germline CDR1 and CDR2 sequences are MNHEY and SMNVEV (reference sequence). With 6 bases removed from V and 0 bases from J, the gap between germline ends came to 12 bases. CDR3 coding DNA: TGTGCCAGCAGCCGGACGGAAAGCTCCTACGAGCAGTACTTC. Translation: CASSRTESSYEQYF.